The sample holds one count of the clone carrying this T cell receptor (beta chain). Its cognate antigen is unknown. This entry belongs to a study of Tregs in tolerant kidney transplant recipients. Overall study results and limits: No direct test of biological reproducibility was done here.

Per germline, CDR1 MNHNS and CDR2 SASEGT. The CDR3 contains 14 residues. The germline V and J ends were trimmed by 7 bases and 3 bases, with 13 bases remaining between them. Measured with immunoSEQ multiplex PCR; TCRdb has only the in-frame clones, and not every one. Counted here are 75,000 to 95,000 clones, roughly 92% occurring once; the ten biggest clones make up approximately 4.8%. The sequenced sample consisted of CD8+ T cells from blood. The source of this sequence is a human donor in good health. This chain connects TRBV6-1 to TRBJ1-5; possible D gene TRBD1, 6 bases. Here the CDR3 reads CASTEGHLNQPQHF. The CDR3 region has the DNA TGTGCCAGCACCGAGGGACACCTCAATCAGCCCCAGCATTTT.